The rows below give T cell receptor beta chains drawn from one sample of a study of blood T cell repertoires in COVID-19. TCRdb's table, derived via immunoSEQ multiplex PCR, lists solely in-frame clones and lacks some. The sample has about 300,000 clones; approximately 84% are singletons. The sample consisted of peripheral blood. All receptors derive from a human donor with COVID-19, enrolled during active disease. The donor label of this sample is uncertain. CDR3s include the opening cysteine and the closing phenylalanine or tryptophan. D genes are given only for firm matches. Not every row has a clone size; where given, it reads once, few, many or a size class.

j_call,clone_size,d_call,v_call,cdr3_nt,cdr3_aa
TRBJ2-7,few,TRBD2,TRBV28,TGTGCCAGCAGCCTCCTGACTAGCGTCGCCTACGAGCAGTACTTC,CASSLLTSVAYEQYF
TRBJ2-7,-,-,TRBV18,TGTGCCAGCTCACCGTCGCAGGCTGTATGGGAGCAGTACTTC,CASSPSQAVWEQYF
TRBJ1-5,few,-,TRBV7-8,TGTGCCAGCAGCCCGGACAGACTCAATCAGCCCCAGCATTTT,CASSPDRLNQPQHF
TRBJ1-1,-,-,TRBV30,TGTGCCTGGGCGCGGGGGGCGATAGGGGGGAACACTGAAGCTTTCTTT,CAWARGAIGGNTEAFF
TRBJ2-1,-,TRBD1,TRBV29-1,TGCAGCGATGGGACAGGGGTGAATGAGCAGTTCTTC,CSDGTGVNEQFF
TRBJ2-1,once,-,TRBV9,TGTGCCAGCAGCACCTACCTCACCTACAATGAGCAGTTCTTC,CASSTYLTYNEQFF
TRBJ2-2,few,-,TRBV9,TGTGCCAGCAGCGCCACAGGTGGCACCGGGGAGCTGTTTTTT,CASSATGGTGELFF
TRBJ2-7,-,-,TRBV7-2,TGTGCCAGCAGCCCCGGGAGCGGAAACTCCTACGAGCAGTACTTC,CASSPGSGNSYEQYF
TRBJ2-7,once,TRBD2,TRBV10-1,TGCGCCAGCAGCCCCAGCGGGACCCTAAGCGAGCAGTACTTC,CASSPSGTLSEQYF
TRBJ2-7,-,TRBD2,TRBV29-1,TGCAGCGTTGATTGGGGGAGGGGCGAGCAGTACTTC,CSVDWGRGEQYF
TRBJ2-1,-,TRBD2,TRBV3-1/TRBV3-2,TGTGCCAGCAGCCAAGACGGCCTCGGCGGGAGGCCCGGGGATGAGCAGTTCTTC,CASSQDGLGGRPGDEQFF
TRBJ1-1,-,-,TRBV6-6,TGTGCCAGCAGTTACTCTTCACAAGGGGGCACTGAAGCTTTCTTT,CASSYSSQGGTEAFF
TRBJ1-1,-,-,TRBV12-3/TRBV12-4,TGTGCCAGCAGCCTGGCTGGTTTCGCTTTCTTT,CASSLAGFAFF
TRBJ2-3,-,-,TRBV18,TGTGCCAGCTCACCACAAGGTTCAGGGTTGGATACGCAGTATTTT,CASSPQGSGLDTQYF
TRBJ2-1,once,-,TRBV29-1,TGCAGCGTTGATGGGGGCGTTTTTTACAATGAGCAGTTCTTC,CSVDGGVFYNEQFF
TRBJ1-1,-,-,TRBV7-9,TGTGCCAGCAGCTTAAATCGGGCTGAAGCTTTCTTT,CASSLNRAEAFF
TRBJ1-6,-,TRBD1,TRBV6-1,TGTGCCAGCGGTGAGGACAGGGGACCAACACCCCTCCACTTT,CASGEDRGPTPLHF
TRBJ2-5,-,TRBD1,TRBV3-1/TRBV3-2,TGTGCCAGCAGCAGGGGGCGGGACCAAGAGACCCAGTACTTC,CASSRGRDQETQYF
TRBJ2-5,-,-,TRBV18,TGTGCCAGCTCACCGTTCGGACAGCAAGAGACCCAGTACTTC,CASSPFGQQETQYF
TRBJ1-1,-,-,TRBV19,TGTGCCAGTATGGCGGGGGCCGAGATGAACACTGAAGCTTTCTTT,CASMAGAEMNTEAFF
TRBJ1-5,once,TRBD1,TRBV28,TGTGCCAGCTTCAGACAGGGAAGCAATCAGCCCCAGCATTTT,CASFRQGSNQPQHF
TRBJ2-7,-,-,TRBV11-2,TGTGCCAGCAGCCTCAATCGGGTCAGCTCCTACGAGCAGTACTTC,CASSLNRVSSYEQYF
TRBJ2-3,-,-,TRBV3-1/TRBV3-2,TGTGCCAGCAGCCAAGATCGTGGGGGAGGAGGCGCAGATACGCAGTATTTT,CASSQDRGGGGADTQYF
TRBJ1-1,-,-,TRBV15,TGTGCCACCAGCAGAGATCGCGTCACTGAAGCTTTCTTT,CATSRDRVTEAFF
TRBJ2-7,-,-,TRBV7-6,TGTGCCAGCAGCTTTTCGACATCCCAACTGGACGAGCAGTACTTC,CASSFSTSQLDEQYF
TRBJ1-1,few,TRBD1,TRBV28,TGTGCCATATTAAAGGGACAGATGACTGAAGCTTTCTTT,CAILKGQMTEAFF
TRBJ2-5,-,-,TRBV30,TGTGCCTGGAGTGTAGAATTTCGGACAACCGGAGAGACCCAGTACTTC,CAWSVEFRTTGETQYF
TRBJ1-4,-,-,TRBV4-1,TGCGCCAGCAGCCAAGATGTCGGGGTTGGGGTGGTGGAAAAACTGTTTTTT,CASSQDVGVGVVEKLFF
TRBJ2-4,-,TRBD1,TRBV19,TGTGCCAGTACCAGGGGGACAGGGACCCAGAACATTCAGTACTTC,CASTRGTGTQNIQYF
TRBJ1-4,-,-,TRBV30,TGTGCCTGGAGTGGTGACGGGGGGGAAAAACTGTTTTTT,CAWSGDGGEKLFF
TRBJ2-1,-,TRBD2,TRBV3-1/TRBV3-2,TGTGCCAGCAGCCTACTAGCGGGAGGGCCGTATGAGCAGTTCTTC,CASSLLAGGPYEQFF
TRBJ1-2,-,TRBD1,TRBV19,TGTGCCAGTAGTATGGACAGGGGGAGCTATGGCTACACCTTC,CASSMDRGSYGYTF
TRBJ2-3,-,-,TRBV11-3,TGTGCCAGCAGCCCGCGACAAAGCACAGATACGCAGTATTTT,CASSPRQSTDTQYF
TRBJ2-3,-,TRBD1,TRBV28,TGTGCCAGCAGCCTCGACAGGGTAGCAGATACGCAGTATTTT,CASSLDRVADTQYF
TRBJ2-1,-,-,TRBV13,TGTGCCAGCAGCTTGCGGATCATGAGCGATGAGCAGTTCTTC,CASSLRIMSDEQFF
TRBJ1-2,-,-,TRBV6-5,TGTGCCAGCAGTTGGGGCAGGACTAACTATGGCTACACCTTC,CASSWGRTNYGYTF
TRBJ2-4,-,-,TRBV30,TGTGCCTGGAGTACTAATCAGGGGAACATTCAGTACTTC,CAWSTNQGNIQYF
TRBJ2-5,-,-,TRBV28,TGTGCCAGCAGGACGGGACTTTTCGAGGATAAGGGGACCCAGTACTTC,CASRTGLFEDKGTQYF
TRBJ2-3,-,TRBD2,TRBV7-3,TGTGCCAGCAGCTTAGGACTAGCGGCCGATACGCAGTATTTT,CASSLGLAADTQYF
TRBJ1-5,-,-,TRBV2,TGTGCCAGCACTACGTCGGGAGGGGGATCGCAGCCCCAGCATTTT,CASTTSGGGSQPQHF
TRBJ2-1,-,TRBD2,TRBV10-3,TGTGCCATCAGGCAGACAAGTAGCGGGCCGAGAAGCAATGAGCAGTTCTTC,CAIRQTSSGPRSNEQFF
TRBJ2-1,-,TRBD2,TRBV30,TGTGCCTGGGGCGGACTAGCGGGAGGGTATGAGCAGTTCTTC,CAWGGLAGGYEQFF
TRBJ2-7,-,-,TRBV27,TGTGCCAGCAGTTCCCCTCGACTAGTCGAGCAGTACTTC,CASSSPRLVEQYF
TRBJ2-1,-,-,TRBV21-1,TGTGCCAGCAGCAAGCGGGAGAATCAGGAGCAGTTCTTC,CASSKRENQEQFF
TRBJ1-5,-,TRBD1,TRBV24-1,TGTGCCACCAGCCACAGGGGGCAGGATCAGCCCCAGCATTTT,CATSHRGQDQPQHF
TRBJ2-1,-,TRBD2,TRBV15,TGTGCCACCAGCAGAGGGCTAGCGGGTGGGCCTAGCTCCTACAATGAGCAGTTCTTC,CATSRGLAGGPSSYNEQFF
TRBJ2-5,-,TRBD1,TRBV7-2,TGTGCCAGCAGCGGGGACAGGGTCAAGGAGACCCAGTACTTC,CASSGDRVKETQYF
TRBJ1-2,-,-,TRBV9,TGTGCCAGCAGCGTAGCTTTCAGGGGCAGTGAATATGGCTACACCTTC,CASSVAFRGSEYGYTF
TRBJ1-3,-,TRBD1,TRBV19,TGTGCCAGTAGTGTCGACAGGGGGCCAGGCACCATATATTTT,CASSVDRGPGTIYF
TRBJ2-7,-,-,TRBV28,TGTGCCAGCAGGAGAGAACAGGGTAGGGAGCAGTACTTC,CASRREQGREQYF
TRBJ2-1,few,TRBD2,TRBV7-9,TGTGCCAGCCTTTACGGGGGGACTACCTACAATGAGCAGTTCTTC,CASLYGGTTYNEQFF
TRBJ1-1,-,-,TRBV7-8,TGTGCCAGCAGCTTAGCAGGCCGGGGAGAAGCTTTCTTT,CASSLAGRGEAFF
TRBJ2-1,-,TRBD1,TRBV28,TGTGCCAGCAGTGGGTGGACAGGGGGGTCCTACAATGAGCAGTTCTTC,CASSGWTGGSYNEQFF
TRBJ2-3,-,TRBD2,TRBV29-1,TGCAGCGCTACGCGGGCGGGAGGCACAGATACGCAGTATTTT,CSATRAGGTDTQYF
TRBJ1-3,-,-,TRBV25-1,TGTGCCAGCAGTGAATCTACTATTGGAAACACCATATATTTT,CASSESTIGNTIYF
TRBJ2-3,-,-,TRBV9,TGTGCCAGCAGCGTAGCCGGGACGCCGGGGGTGAAAGATACGCAGTATTTT,CASSVAGTPGVKDTQYF
TRBJ2-1,-,TRBD1,TRBV7-2,TGTGCCAGCAGCTTAGACCCGGGACAGAATGAGCAGTTCTTC,CASSLDPGQNEQFF